This TCR beta chain was recovered during a study of lymphopenia after photon versus proton radiotherapy. Regarding the study as a whole: A bigger post-nadir fall in TCR diversity correlated inversely with survival time in deceased patients. After lymphocyte nadir, photon-treated repertoires showed oligoclonal expansion, especially CD8+ Temra.

Concerning this clone itself: Its specificity is not known.

Clones were read by immunoSEQ multiplex PCR, and TCRdb kept only the in-frame ones, dropping some. In the table there are some 30,000 clones, roughly 90% of which are singletons. V was clipped by 4 bases and J by 4 bases; unmatched bases: 3. The germline V gene has CDR1 KGHSH and CDR2 LQKENI. The CDR3 length is 14 residues. Source: peripheral blood, taken from a patient treated with photon-based radiotherapy. The chain employs TRBV18 and TRBJ2-1, with TRBD2 matching 8 bases. The TCR comes from a woman in her forties or fifties with pancreatic cancer. The CDR3 DNA reads TGTGCCAGCTCACGCGCGGGGGGATACAATGAGCAGTTCTTC. Translation gives CASSRAGGYNEQFF. Full variable domain (outside the CDR3, taken from reference TRBV18 and TRBJ2-1): NAGVMQNPRHLVRRRGQEARLRCSPMKGHSHVYWYRQLPEEGLKFMVYLQKENIIDESGMPKERFSAEFPKEGPSILRIQQVVRGDSAAYFCASSRAGGYNEQFFGPGTRLTVL.